This T cell receptor (beta chain) was captured in a study of blood T cell repertoires in COVID-19. Study summary: PBMCs, B-cell-depleted T cells, or T cells were the source of the cDNA or gDNA that made up the material.

TCRdb's table, derived via immunoSEQ multiplex PCR, lists solely in-frame clones and lacks some. The table lists about 71,000 clones, about 81% of them singletons, with approximately 13% in the top ten. Germline V gene lookup returns CDR1 LGHNA and CDR2 YSLEER. This CDR3 contains 15 residues. Between the trimmed V and J ends, which lost 3 bases and 1 base, there was a span of 13 bases. Material: peripheral blood. The receptor comes from a woman of 80 years or more with acute or convalescent COVID-19. V gene TRBV4-3 combines with J gene TRBJ2-7; possible D gene TRBD2, 5 bases. CDR3 DNA: TGCGCCAGCAGCCAGGCCTGGACTGGATCCTACGAGCAGTACTTC. Translating it yields CASSQAWTGSYEQYF.